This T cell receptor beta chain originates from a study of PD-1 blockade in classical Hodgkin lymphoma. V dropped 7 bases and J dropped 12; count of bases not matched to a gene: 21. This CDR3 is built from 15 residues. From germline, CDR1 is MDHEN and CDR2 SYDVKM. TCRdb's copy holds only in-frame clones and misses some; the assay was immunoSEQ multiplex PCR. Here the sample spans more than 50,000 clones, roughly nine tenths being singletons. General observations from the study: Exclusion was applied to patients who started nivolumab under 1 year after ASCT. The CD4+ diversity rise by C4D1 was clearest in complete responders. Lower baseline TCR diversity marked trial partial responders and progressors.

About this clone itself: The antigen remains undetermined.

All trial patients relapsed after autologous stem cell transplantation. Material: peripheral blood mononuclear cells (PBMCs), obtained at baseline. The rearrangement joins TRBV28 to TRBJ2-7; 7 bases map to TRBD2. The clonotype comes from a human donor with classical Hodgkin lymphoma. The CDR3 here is CASTHLREDERELYF. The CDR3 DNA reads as TGTGCCAGCACCCATCTCCGGGAGGACGAACGCGAGTTGTACTTC.